This T cell receptor beta chain was obtained from a study of T cell responses to AZD1222 COVID-19 vaccine. This clone occurred once. The antigen remains undetermined. The study, taken as a whole, reports: Researchers report vaccine-associated CD4 TCRs spanning spike, with dominance at 160-218 and 743-854. Unmutated variant regions are reportedly the target of nearly half of TCRs that are spike-specific. Seropositivity was recorded at baseline in only 6 or 7 AZD1222 recipients. Repertoire sampling happened only post peak T cell response.

The CDR3 runs to 14 residues. CDR1 and CDR2 (germline): SGHNT, YYREEE (reference sequence). The V end was cut by 2 bases, the J end by 7 bases, with 16 bases between. Profiling relied on immunoSEQ multiplex PCR, and the TCRdb table lists in-frame clones only, not all of them. The sample includes 150,000 to 200,000 clones, roughly 92% of them seen just once. This chain uses TRBV5-4 with TRBJ2-7, with D possibly being TRBD1 (6 bases). This TCR derives from an adult in good health. The sequencing used peripheral blood, collected on day 0 of AZD1222 vaccination. The CDR3 reads CASSFGGATGEQYF. The CDR3 DNA is TGTGCCAGCAGCTTTGGGGGCGCGACGGGGGAGCAGTACTTC.